The 8 T cell receptor beta chains presented below share a single source sample, sequenced in a study of cytomegalovirus exposure and HLA in healthy donors. The primer mix had 60 Vbeta and 13 Jbeta primers. Data came from immunoSEQ multiplex PCR; TCRdb stores just in-frame clones and leaves some out. The sample lists 100,000 to 150,000 clones; over 65% were seen once. Sequencing was carried out using PBMCs. Every receptor here comes from a man in his forties in good health and CMV-seronegative.

The chain combines TRBV7-8 with TRBJ2-5; D is perhaps TRBD2 (5 bases). V was cut by 4 bases and J by 9 bases, with 18 bases left in between. Germline assignment: CDR1 SGHVS and CDR2 FQNEAQ. The CDR3 runs to 14 residues. The CDR3 here is CASSSPGAGEAQYF. DNA of the CDR3: TGTGCCAGCAGCTCCCCCGGTGCGGGCGAGGCCCAGTACTTC.

As concerns this clone: This specimen includes other DNA sequences encoding the same CDR3. This chain uses TRBV27 with TRBJ2-7; TRBD1 aligns across 7 bases. Germline CDR1 reads MNHEY; CDR2 reads SMNVEV (reference sequence). With V trimmed by 2 bases and J by 3 bases, 1 base remained unmatched. The CDR3 has 13 residues. This CDR3 reads CASSLRQGYEQYF. For the CDR3, the DNA is TGTGCCAGCAGTTTAAGACAGGGCTACGAGCAGTACTTC.

The gene calls are TRBV7-9 and TRBJ1-2; 7 bases match TRBD1. Germline V gives CDR1 SEHNR, CDR2 FQNEAQ (reference sequence). The CDR3 sequence is 14 residues long. With V trimmed by 1 base and J by 5 bases, 4 bases remained unmatched. Here the CDR3 DNA reads TGTGCCAGCAGCTTAGAGAGGGGGCAGTATGGCTACACCTTC. Protein product: CASSLERGQYGYTF.

This chain connects TRBV7-2 to TRBJ1-5; D is uncertain. The V gene lost 1 base and the J gene lost 0 bases, with 10 bases spanning the gap. There are 16 residues in the CDR3. The germline CDR1 and CDR2 sequences are SGHTA and FQGNSA. The CDR3 region is CASSLGQANSNQPQHF. CDR3 nucleotides: TGTGCCAGCAGCTTAGGCCAGGCTAATAGCAATCAGCCCCAGCATTTT.

The CDR3 coding sequence is TGTGCCAGCAGCTTGATATTAGCTACGGGGGGGTTGTACAATGAGCAGTTCTTC. Translation gives CASSLILATGGLYNEQFF. V is TRBV7-2 and J is TRBJ2-1, with 8 bases fitting TRBD2. The length of the CDR3 is 18 residues. CDR1 and CDR2 (germline): SGHTA, FQGNSA. V was clipped by 3 bases and J by 4 bases; unmatched bases: 14.

This clone was observed a single time. V and J are TRBV27 and TRBJ2-2; no firm D call. Trimming took 3 bases from V and 2 from J, leaving 4 bases between them. The CDR3 is 13 amino acids. Germline CDR1 reads MNHEY; CDR2 reads SMNVEV (reference sequence). CDR3 nucleotide sequence: TGTGCCAGCAGTTTCCTTAACACCGGGGAGCTGTTTTTT. This codes for CASSFLNTGELFF.

The V and J genes are TRBV6-5 and TRBJ1-2, with 8 bases aligning to TRBD1. The V segment lost 6 bases and the J segment 4 bases; nucleotides outside the gene matches: 7. Germline V gene sequence: CDR1 MNHEY, CDR2 SVGAGI. This CDR3 has 14 residues. CDR3 sequence reads: CASRRQGWPYGYTF. The CDR3 coding sequence is TGTGCCAGCAGGCGACAGGGGTGGCCCTATGGCTACACCTTC.

This sequence joins TRBV5-1 and TRBJ1-2; a possible D gene is TRBD1 (6 bases). This CDR3 spans 18 amino acids. The V and J ends lost 7 bases and 6 bases respectively, with 31 bases between them. Germline loops: CDR1 SGHRS, CDR2 YFSETQ. CDR3 coding DNA: TGCGCCAGCGGGCTTGCCGGGACACGGGTAATTCACGGGAATGGCTACACCTTC. Encoded protein: CASGLAGTRVIHGNGYTF.